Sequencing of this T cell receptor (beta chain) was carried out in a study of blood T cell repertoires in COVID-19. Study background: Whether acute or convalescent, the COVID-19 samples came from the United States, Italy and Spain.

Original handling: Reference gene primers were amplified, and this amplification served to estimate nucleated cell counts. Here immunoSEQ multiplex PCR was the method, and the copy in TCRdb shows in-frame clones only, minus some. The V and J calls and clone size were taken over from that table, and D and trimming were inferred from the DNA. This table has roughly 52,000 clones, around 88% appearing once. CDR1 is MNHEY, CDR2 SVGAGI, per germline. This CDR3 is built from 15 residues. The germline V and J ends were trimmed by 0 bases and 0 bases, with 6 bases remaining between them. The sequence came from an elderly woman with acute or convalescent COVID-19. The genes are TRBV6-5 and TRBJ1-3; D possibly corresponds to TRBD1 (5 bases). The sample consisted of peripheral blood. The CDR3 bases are TGTGCCAGCAGTTACTCGGGGCACTCTGGAAACACCATATATTTT. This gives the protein CASSYSGHSGNTIYF.